This entry lists 28 T cell receptor beta chains sequenced from one sample in a study of OX40 agonist ivuxolimab in advanced cancers. Clones were sequenced by immunoSEQ multiplex PCR, and TCRdb holds only the in-frame ones, with some missing. The repertoire holds about 64,000 clones, 80% to 90% seen once, with roughly an eighth in the top ten. The sample in question was CD4+ or CD8+ T cells sorted from blood, obtained in a trial of the OX40 agonist ivuxolimab. These receptor sequences come from an adult with an advanced solid tumor such as melanoma, head and neck, liver or kidney cancer.

The chain links TRBV19 to TRBJ2-1; D uncertain. The CDR3 runs to 11 residues. Germline V gene sequence: CDR1 LNHDA, CDR2 SQIVND (reference sequence). Trimming took 7 bases from V and 12 from J, leaving 13 bases between them. The CDR3, as DNA: TGTGCCAGTACCCTAGGAGCCGGGCAGTTCTTC. Translation: CASTLGAGQFF.

This clone showed up just once. The chain employs TRBV7-9 and TRBJ2-1; D gene ambiguous. CDR3 length equals 15 residues. Per germline, CDR1 SEHNR and CDR2 FQNEAQ (reference sequence). V was pared by 6 bases and J by 3 bases, with 15 bases between. CDR3 in amino acids: CASRLDTTVYNEQFF. The CDR3 coding sequence is TGTGCCAGCAGACTCGACACAACAGTCTACAATGAGCAGTTCTTC.

J is TRBJ2-2 and V is TRBV4-1; 7 nucleotides line up with TRBD1. The CDR3 loop spans 15 amino acids. Trimming cost V 0 bases and J 5 bases; bases outside gene matches: 3. CDR1 and CDR2 (germline): MGHRA, YSYEKL. The CDR3 reads CASSQETGWTGELFF. CDR3 sequence (DNA): TGCGCCAGCAGCCAAGAGACAGGGTGGACCGGGGAGCTGTTTTTT.

The V call is TRBV29-1, the J call TRBJ2-7; unclear D gene. V gave up 0 bases and J gave up 2 bases, with 5 bases separating them. Germline V gene lookup returns CDR1 SQVTM and CDR2 ANQGSEA. The CDR3 contains 12 residues. The CDR3 here is CSVEERAYEQYF. The CDR3 region has the DNA TGCAGCGTTGAAGAACGGGCCTACGAGCAGTACTTC.

This clone has just a few counts. The genes are TRBV6-5 and TRBJ1-1, with D unresolved. CDR1 and CDR2 from the germline V gene are MNHEY and SVGAGI. Trimming removed 8 bases from V and 11 bases from J, with 18 bases in between. This CDR3 has 12 residues. CDR3 sequence: CASELSGLSAFF. The DNA of the CDR3 is TGTGCCAGCGAACTGAGCGGGTTGTCGGCTTTCTTT.

The CDR3 DNA reads TGTGCCAGCAGTTTAGTCGGCGGGAGGGCCGGAGAGACCCAGTACTTC. Amino acids: CASSLVGGRAGETQYF. This sequence joins TRBV27 and TRBJ2-5, with TRBD2 matching over 9 bases. The V gene's germline CDR1 is MNHEY and CDR2 SMNVEV (reference sequence). Losses at the gene ends were 2 bases for V and 4 bases for J; bases not matched to a gene: 8. The length of the CDR3 is 16 residues.

The J gene is TRBJ1-4, the V gene TRBV6-1; D uncertain. Deletions cut 4 bases from V and 6 bases from J, with 9 bases between. The CDR3 runs 13 residues. Germline-derived CDR1 and CDR2 are MNHNS and SASEGT. The CDR3 is CASSVGRDEKLFF. The CDR3 bases are TGTGCCAGCAGTGTAGGGAGAGATGAAAAACTGTTTTTT.

This rearrangement joins TRBV10-2 to TRBJ2-5; D tentatively reads TRBD1 or TRBD2 (5 bases each). V lost 5 bases and J 5 bases, leaving 18 bases between the germline ends. Per the germline V gene, CDR1 is WSHSY and CDR2 is SAAADI. CDR3 length: 15 amino acids. CDR3 loop: CASSNDRGPGETQYF. CDR3 coding DNA: TGCGCCAGCAGTAATGACAGAGGGCCGGGGGAGACCCAGTACTTC.

The chain is built from TRBV6-4 and TRBJ2-1; no definite D call. This CDR3 has 15 amino acids. The V gene's germline CDR1 is MRHNA and CDR2 SNTAGT. Trimming cost V 0 bases and J 3 bases, with 9 bases left between them. CDR3 nucleotide sequence: TGTGCCAGCAGTGACTCGGGCCTAAACTACAATGAGCAGTTCTTC. Translated, it gives CASSDSGLNYNEQFF.

V is TRBV27 and J is TRBJ2-7; 11 bases line up with TRBD2. CDR3 length: 15 residues. V was pared by 4 bases and J by 3 bases, with 5 bases of the junction left unmatched. Germline values: CDR1 MNHEY, CDR2 SMNVEV (reference sequence). DNA for the CDR3: TGTGCCAGCAGTTCCCCTAGCGGGAGGTACTACGAGCAGTACTTC. Protein: CASSSPSGRYYEQYF.

The chain has TRBV7-6 and TRBJ1-5; D is unresolved. Germline lookup yields CDR1 SGHVS and CDR2 FNYEAQ. V was cut by 8 bases and J by 3 bases, with 11 bases left in between. This CDR3 comprises 13 residues. The chain's CDR3 is CASGDGYNQPQHF. In nucleotides, the CDR3 is TGTGCCAGCGGTGACGGGTACAATCAGCCCCAGCATTTT.

The chain couples TRBV28 to TRBJ2-7; 10 positions agree with TRBD1. The CDR3 is 15 amino acids. CDR1 MDHEN and CDR2 SYDVKM come from the germline V gene. Trimming removed 1 base from V and 5 bases from J; junction bases left unmatched: 5. The CDR3 nucleotides read TGTGCCAGCAGTTTATCTGGGACAGGGGTCCACGAGCAGTACTTC. It specifies CASSLSGTGVHEQYF.

The chain is built from TRBV6-4 and TRBJ2-7, with a tentative D call TRBD2 (5 bases). In germline, CDR1 is MRHNA, CDR2 SNTAGT. V was pared by 6 bases and J by 3 bases, with 9 bases between. CDR3 size: 12 residues. CDR3 sequence reads: CASSSRGYEQYF. The CDR3 DNA follows: TGTGCCAGCAGCTCCCGGGGCTACGAGCAGTACTTC.

The rearrangement uses TRBV29-1 and TRBJ2-5; D is undetermined. The germline V gene has CDR1 SQVTM and CDR2 ANQGSEA. Trimming stripped 6 bases from V and 2 bases from J, with 4 bases between. The CDR3 extends over 10 amino acids. The CDR3 sequence is CSVLQETQYF. DNA for the CDR3: TGCAGCGTACTACAAGAGACCCAGTACTTC.

In its sample, this clone was seen once. The chain recombines TRBV7-3 with TRBJ2-1, with a weak D call TRBD2 (6 bases). CDR3 length: 14 amino acids. Germline V lookup: CDR1 SGHTA, CDR2 FQGTGA. V was shortened by 5 bases and J by 1 base, with 9 bases between the two germline ends. CDR3 coding DNA: TGTGCCAGCAGCCAGAGCGGGTCCTACAATGAGCAGTTCTTC. This gives the protein CASSQSGSYNEQFF.

The chain combines TRBV5-4 with TRBJ2-3, with D perhaps matching TRBD1 or TRBD2 (5 bases each). This CDR3 is 16 amino acids long. In germline, CDR1 is SGHNT, CDR2 YYREEE (reference sequence). V lost 0 bases, J lost 3 bases, and 14 bases lay in between. The CDR3 sequence is CASSLERGPGTDTQYF. CDR3 DNA sequence: TGTGCCAGCAGCTTGGAGAGGGGCCCTGGGACAGATACGCAGTATTTT.

This clone was observed a handful of times. CDR3 DNA: TGTGCCAGTAGTATTCCCGCCGGGACGGACTATGGCTACACCTTC. Its protein product is CASSIPAGTDYGYTF. This chain links TRBV19 with TRBJ1-2, with D perhaps TRBD1 (5 bases). Per the germline V gene, CDR1 is LNHDA and CDR2 is SQIVND (reference sequence). This CDR3 region has 15 residues. V dropped 3 bases and J dropped 3 bases, with 14 bases sitting between them.

The chain has TRBV28 and TRBJ1-5; 7 bases align to TRBD1. Germline lookup yields CDR1 MDHEN and CDR2 SYDVKM. The CDR3 is 15 residues long. The V and J ends lost 3 bases and 5 bases, in that order; junction bases with no gene match: 7. The CDR3 DNA is TGTGCCAGCAGTTTTGGAGAACAGGGGTATCAGCCCCAGCATTTT. It translates to CASSFGEQGYQPQHF.

The chain recombines TRBV5-8 with TRBJ2-1, with TRBD2 matching 9 bases. V gave up 2 bases and J gave up 6 bases; unmatched junction bases: 12. The V gene's germline CDR1 is SGHTS and CDR2 YDEGEE. The CDR3 covers 17 residues. The CDR3 loop reads CASSLGLAGPRGNEQFF. CDR3 nucleotides: TGTGCCAGCAGCTTAGGTCTAGCGGGACCCCGGGGCAATGAGCAGTTCTTC. The whole variable domain, filled in from reference TRBV5-8 and TRBJ2-1, reads EAGVTQSPTHLIKTRGQQATLRCSPISGHTSVYWYQQALGLGLQFLLWYDEGEERNRGNFPPRFSGRQFPNYSSELNVNALELEDSALYLCASSLGLAGPRGNEQFFGPGTRLTVL.

V gene TRBV7-6 combines with J gene TRBJ1-6, with 8 positions matching TRBD1. Germline V CDR1 and CDR2: SGHVS, FNYEAQ. CDR3 length equals 15 residues. The V gene end was trimmed by 0 bases and the J gene end by 9 bases; junction bases not matched to a gene: 4. The CDR3: CASSLADRVGSPLHF. The CDR3 DNA follows: TGTGCCAGCAGCTTAGCGGACAGGGTGGGTTCACCCCTCCACTTT.

The rearrangement uses TRBV27 and TRBJ2-2; D is unclear. Germline V gene sequence: CDR1 MNHEY, CDR2 SMNVEV (reference sequence). Trimming removed 4 bases at V and 2 bases at J, with 8 bases between. The CDR3 length is 14 residues. In DNA form, the CDR3 reads TGTGCCAGCAGTTACAGCCTCAACACCGGGGAGCTGTTTTTT. As protein: CASSYSLNTGELFF.

The V and J genes are TRBV25-1 and TRBJ2-1; tentatively, D is TRBD2 (5 bases). This CDR3 has 15 amino acids. The germline CDR1 and CDR2 sequences are MGHDK and SYGVNS. V lost 2 bases to trimming and J lost 0 bases, with 8 bases between them. Here the CDR3 reads CASSEGGSSYNEQFF. The CDR3 DNA sequence: TGTGCCAGCAGTGAAGGTGGGAGCTCCTACAATGAGCAGTTCTTC.

This chain uses TRBV6-4 with TRBJ2-3; possibly TRBD2 for D (6 bases). V lost 2 bases and J lost 1, with 10 bases in between. Germline V gives CDR1 MRHNA, CDR2 SNTAGT. This CDR3 is built from 15 residues. The CDR3 region is CASSDGGFGTDTQYF. CDR3 in DNA: TGTGCCAGCAGTGACGGGGGGTTCGGCACAGATACGCAGTATTTT.

The chain employs TRBV27 and TRBJ2-7; D remains unclear. CDR3 length: 11 residues. The V end lost 3 bases, the J end lost 7 bases, and 7 bases lay between the germline ends. CDR1 MNHEY and CDR2 SMNVEV come from the germline V gene (reference sequence). The CDR3 nucleotides are TGTGCCAGCAGTTTTGGCACAGAGCAGTACTTC. It codes for CASSFGTEQYF.

This chain uses TRBV7-9 with TRBJ2-5; 9 bases agree with TRBD2. The CDR3 is 15 residues long. The trim removed 3 bases at V and 5 bases at J, leaving 7 bases unmatched. CDR1 is SEHNR and CDR2 is FQNEAQ in the germline V gene (reference sequence). The CDR3 nucleotides read TGTGCCAGCAGCTTCGGGTCTAGCGGGATTGAGACCCAGTACTTC. Translated: CASSFGSSGIETQYF.

CDR3 loop: CASRATGLHNEQFF. In DNA form, the CDR3 reads TGCGCCAGCAGAGCGACGGGACTGCACAATGAGCAGTTCTTC. The V and J genes are TRBV10-2 and TRBJ2-1, with D perhaps TRBD2 (6 bases). V gave up 6 bases and J gave up 5 bases, with 14 bases separating them. Germline V gives CDR1 WSHSY, CDR2 SAAADI. The CDR3 consists of 14 residues.

V usage is TRBV6-1 and J usage is TRBJ2-7; 8 nucleotides match TRBD1. The V gene's germline CDR1 is MNHNS and CDR2 SASEGT. This CDR3 region has 15 residues. After removal of 3 bases from V and 3 bases from J, the junction contained 7 bases not matched to a gene. CDR3 sequence: CASSDGQGAVYEQYF. In DNA, the CDR3 is TGTGCCAGCAGTGATGGTCAGGGGGCTGTCTACGAGCAGTACTTC.

The V and J genes are TRBV7-9 and TRBJ2-1; the D is unclear. V was pared by 0 bases and J by 9 bases, with 9 bases between. In germline, CDR1 is SEHNR, CDR2 FQNEAQ (reference sequence). This CDR3 has 13 amino acids. In DNA form, the CDR3 reads TGTGCCAGCAGCTTAGCGGGGTGGGGTGAGCAGTTCTTC. This gives the protein CASSLAGWGEQFF.